Listed here are 30 T cell receptor beta chains from one sample, sequenced in a study of T-cell memory formation after mild COVID-19. TCRdb re-analysed the 5' RACE reads in MiXCR, keeping a single row per CDR3 protein. This sample has 250,000 to 300,000 distinct CDR3 sequences, with around 16% found just once. The source material was PBMCs or a T cell subset sorted from them (not recorded which). Source of these receptors: a man between 18 and 29 years old who had mild COVID-19 (a few samples of this study predate the infection). Cell type and time point are not known.

This clonotype has more than one count but fewer than ten. The chain carries TRBV29-1 and TRBJ2-1, with 12 bases that match TRBD2. This CDR3 spans 14 amino acids. V shed 4 bases and J 9 bases; nucleotides not matched to a gene: 7. Per the germline V gene, CDR1 is SQVTM and CDR2 is ANQGSEA. CDR3 in amino acids: CSVGLAGAGGEQFF. CDR3 DNA sequence: TGCAGCGTTGGACTAGCGGGGGCCGGGGGTGAGCAGTTCTTC.

CDR3 DNA sequence: TGTGCCAGCGCCCAAGAGACCCAGTACTTC. This sequence encodes CASAQETQYF. The rearrangement uses TRBV6-2 or TRBV6-3 and TRBJ2-5, with D unclear. This CDR3 has 10 residues. CDR1 MNHEY and CDR2 SVGEGT come from the germline V gene. V was trimmed by 8 bases and J by 1 base, leaving 2 bases between them.

This clonotype was seen more than once but under ten times. The chain employs TRBV9 and TRBJ2-3; 7 nucleotides agree with TRBD2. The CDR3 spans 15 residues. The germline V gene encodes CDR1 SGDLS and CDR2 YYNGEE. Trimming took 3 bases from V and 2 from J; bases not matched to a gene: 6. The CDR3 spells CASSAGGTFTDTQYF. The CDR3, as DNA: TGTGCCAGCAGCGCCGGGGGGACCTTCACAGATACGCAGTATTTT.

The V call is TRBV29-1, the J call TRBJ1-6; 7 nucleotides line up with TRBD1. CDR1 SQVTM and CDR2 ANQGSEA come from the germline V gene. The CDR3 runs 13 residues. The CDR3 DNA reads as TGCGGCGGGACAGATGGTTATAATTCACCCCTCCACTTT. This translates into CGGTDGYNSPLHF.

The rearrangement links TRBV12-3 or TRBV12-4 to TRBJ1-5; D call uncertain. This CDR3 is built from 13 residues. The ends were cut back, 1 base at V and 3 bases at J, with 4 bases in the middle. DNA for the CDR3: TGTGCCAGCAGTTTAGACCTCAATCAGCCCCAGCATTTT. Encoded protein: CASSLDLNQPQHF.

This clonotype was counted ten times or more. This sequence joins TRBV6-4 and TRBJ2-3, with TRBD2 as a possible D gene (6 bases). Germline V lookup: CDR1 MRHNA, CDR2 SNTAGT. CDR3 size: 15 residues. V lost 0 bases to trimming and J lost 2 bases, with 9 bases between them. This CDR3 is CASSDSSSATDTQYF. The CDR3 DNA reads TGTGCCAGCAGTGACTCGTCTAGCGCCACAGATACGCAGTATTTT.

A word on this clonotype: At one end the junction does not follow the germline gene, possibly because of a read error. This chain connects TRBV12-3 or TRBV12-4 to TRBJ2-1; the D gene is possibly TRBD2 (5 bases). The CDR3 is 14 amino acids. CDR3 protein: CASGRTQSFNEQFF. DNA for the CDR3: TGTGCCAGCGGTAGGACTCAATCCTTCAATGAGCAGTTCTTC.

V and J are TRBV6-4 and TRBJ1-1; tentative D call: TRBD1 (5 bases). V lost 6 bases, J lost 1 base, and 9 bases lay in between. The germline V gene encodes CDR1 MRHNA and CDR2 SNTAGT. The CDR3 consists of 13 residues. The CDR3 region has the DNA TGTGCCAGCAGAAAGGGGCAGAACACTGAAGCTTTCTTT. Translated, it gives CASRKGQNTEAFF.

The J gene is TRBJ2-1, the V gene TRBV4-1; D assignment may be TRBD1 or TRBD2 (5 bases each). With 1 base removed from V and 9 bases from J, the gap between germline ends came to 22 bases. CDR1 is MGHRA and CDR2 is YSYEKL in the germline V gene. The CDR3 totals 17 residues. CDR3 region: CASSQGWGTLKVGEQFF. As DNA, the CDR3 is TGCGCCAGCAGCCAAGGGTGGGGGACCCTAAAAGTGGGTGAGCAGTTCTTC.

This clonotype was seen at least ten times. V and J are TRBV5-6 and TRBJ2-7, with a possible D match to TRBD1 (6 bases). The V gene lost 4 bases and the J gene lost 6 bases, with 17 bases spanning the gap. Germline CDR1 is SGHDT and CDR2 is YYEEEE. The CDR3 contains 14 residues. The CDR3 bases are TGTGCCAGCAGCGAGTCATACAGGGTCCGCGAGCAGTACGTC. This translates into CASSESYRVREQYV.

This clonotype turned up a few times. V gene TRBV18 combines with J gene TRBJ1-1; D gene unclear. Germline V lookup: CDR1 KGHSH, CDR2 LQKENI. Trimming cost V 11 bases and J 9 bases, with 7 bases left between them. This CDR3 is built from 8 residues. The CDR3 reads CAPSKAFF. In DNA form, the CDR3 reads TGTGCCCCATCCAAAGCTTTCTTT.

This clonotype appeared a few times. This chain joins TRBV4-1 and TRBJ1-5; D may be TRBD1 (5 bases). Germline CDR1 and CDR2: MGHRA and YSYEKL. The CDR3 has 14 amino acids. Trimming shortened V by 1 base and J by 4 bases, and 8 bases separated the two germline ends. This CDR3 reads CASSQAQGNQPQHF. DNA for the CDR3: TGCGCCAGCAGCCAAGCTCAGGGTAATCAGCCCCAGCATTTT.

This clonotype was observed at least ten times. The J gene is TRBJ1-5, the V gene TRBV12-3 or TRBV12-4, with 7 bases aligning to TRBD1. This CDR3 is 14 amino acids long. After removal of 6 bases from V and 9 bases from J, the junction contained 11 bases not matched to a gene. For the CDR3, the DNA is TGTGCCAGCAGGCTACAGGGGCCCGGGACGCCCCAGCATTTT. Amino acids: CASRLQGPGTPQHF.

About this clonotype itself: A much more abundant neighbour one base away suggests this may be a read error. V is TRBV5-6 and J is TRBJ2-3; D remains unclear. CDR3 length equals 14 residues. Trimming removed 0 bases from V and 2 bases from J, with 7 bases in between. CDR1 is SGHDT, CDR2 YYEEEE, per germline. The CDR3 here is CASSLGRVTDTQYF. The CDR3 DNA sequence: TGTGCCAGCAGCTTGGGGCGAGTCACAGATACGCAGTATTTT.

This clonotype was picked up many times. V and J are TRBV7-9 and TRBJ2-2; D is unclear. Germline V gene lookup returns CDR1 SEHNR and CDR2 FQNEAQ (reference sequence). V was shortened by 5 bases and J by 3 bases, with 4 bases between the two germline ends. This CDR3 has 12 residues. The CDR3 loop reads CASSPYTGELFF. The CDR3 coding sequence is TGTGCCAGCAGCCCTTACACCGGGGAGCTGTTTTTT.

This clonotype has just a few counts. This chain uses TRBV5-5 with TRBJ2-1, with 11 bases fitting TRBD1. Germline V gene sequence: CDR1 SGHKS, CDR2 YYEKEE (reference sequence). Trimming cost V 4 bases and J 9 bases; bases outside gene matches: 9. The CDR3 has 15 residues. The CDR3 region is CASSLDRGPSIEQFF. The CDR3 bases are TGTGCCAGCAGCCTGGACAGGGGGCCTTCAATTGAGCAGTTCTTC.

The sample holds a few counts of this clonotype. The rearrangement uses TRBV20-1 and TRBJ2-7; D is ambiguous. Trimming shortened V by 0 bases and J by 2 bases, and 17 bases separated the two germline ends. This CDR3 region has 16 residues. Germline values: CDR1 DFQATT, CDR2 SNEGSKA (reference sequence). Here the CDR3 DNA reads TGCAGTGCTAGAGACCGCCTCGGAGCAGGAGCCTACGAGCAGTACGTC. Amino acid sequence: CSARDRLGAGAYEQYV.

The table lists this clonotype with a few counts. The V call is TRBV27, the J call TRBJ2-3, with D hard to call. This CDR3 region has 12 residues. The V end was cut by 3 bases, the J end by 9 bases, with 10 bases between. Germline V CDR1 and CDR2: MNHEY, SMNVEV (reference sequence). The CDR3 DNA reads TGTGCCAGCAGTTTGACTGTGGAGACGCAGTATTTT. Translating gives CASSLTVETQYF.

This clonotype was observed at least ten times. The chain employs TRBV7-6 and TRBJ1-2; D gene uncertain. Germline CDR1 SGHVS, CDR2 FNYEAQ. CDR3 length: 19 amino acids. Trimming cost V 2 bases and J 0 bases, with 22 bases left between them. This CDR3 is CASSLNDPDPTGANYGYTF. CDR3 sequence (DNA): TGTGCCAGCAGCTTAAATGACCCGGACCCAACTGGAGCTAACTATGGCTACACCTTC.

The rearrangement uses TRBV20-1 and TRBJ2-5, with a possible D match to TRBD2 (6 bases). CDR1 is DFQATT, CDR2 SNEGSKA, per germline (reference sequence). V was pared by 5 bases and J by 5 bases, with 21 bases between. The CDR3 runs 15 residues. In DNA, the CDR3 is TGCAGTGCTCCCGGGGGTAGCGGTACGGGGGAGACCCAGTACTTC. Residues: CSAPGGSGTGETQYF.

The chain is built from TRBV2 and TRBJ2-1; 8 bases match TRBD2. This CDR3 is 15 amino acids long. V was pared by 10 bases and J by 3 bases, with 11 bases of the junction left unmatched. Germline assignment: CDR1 SNHLY and CDR2 FYNNEI. CDR3 in DNA: TGTGCCACCTTATGGGCGGGAGGCGGCTACAATGAGCAGTTCTTC. As protein: CATLWAGGGYNEQFF.

This CDR3 reads CSAQGGDEKLFF. Written as DNA, the CDR3 is TGCAGTGCCCAAGGAGGGGATGAAAAACTGTTTTTT. The chain is built from TRBV20-1 and TRBJ1-4; D is perhaps TRBD1 (5 bases). Trimming took off 6 bases at V and 6 bases at J, with 11 bases between the two ends. Germline values: CDR1 DFQATT, CDR2 SNEGSKA (reference sequence). The CDR3 loop spans 12 amino acids.

This clonotype was counted a few times. The rearrangement uses TRBV6-5 and TRBJ1-1; 8 nucleotides agree with TRBD1. Unmatched junction bases numbered 5, after V lost 4 bases and J lost 1 base. The CDR3 consists of 15 residues. Germline loops: CDR1 MNHEY, CDR2 SVGAGI. The CDR3 DNA follows: TGTGCCAGCAGTTTCCAAGGGACAGGGAACACTGAAGCTTTCTTT. It codes for CASSFQGTGNTEAFF.

The chain combines TRBV4-1 with TRBJ2-3, with a possible D match to TRBD2 (6 bases). CDR1 and CDR2 (germline): MGHRA, YSYEKL. The CDR3 sequence is 16 residues long. V lost 1 base and J 2 bases, leaving 13 bases between the germline ends. The CDR3 sequence: CASSQVAGPITDTQYF. CDR3 sequence (DNA): TGCGCCAGCAGCCAAGTTGCGGGACCTATCACAGATACGCAGTATTTT.

The genes are TRBV6-2 or TRBV6-3 and TRBJ2-7; D may be TRBD1 or TRBD2 (5 bases each). The ends were cut back, 0 bases at V and 3 bases at J, with 18 bases in the middle. The CDR3 contains 17 residues. Germline loops: CDR1 MNHEY, CDR2 SVGEGT. Here the CDR3 DNA reads TGTGCCAGCAGTTACTCCCCCCGAGGGACGGACCGCTACGAGCAGTACGTC. Amino acids: CASSYSPRGTDRYEQYV.

This clonotype was seen a handful of times. The chain is built from TRBV5-1 and TRBJ2-3; TRBD2 matches 10 bases. Looked up from germline, CDR1 is SGHRS and CDR2 is YFSETQ. Trimming took 5 bases from V and 2 from J; bases not matched to a gene: 5. The CDR3 has 15 amino acids. The CDR3 protein is CASSDSGGTTDTQYF. The CDR3, as DNA: TGCGCCAGCAGTGATAGCGGGGGGACCACAGATACGCAGTATTTT.

The chain couples TRBV5-1 to TRBJ1-4; D is undetermined. With 4 bases removed from V and 1 base from J, the gap between germline ends came to 8 bases. The CDR3 length is 14 residues. The germline CDR1 and CDR2 sequences are SGHRS and YFSETQ. CDR3 nucleotides: TGCGCCAGCAGCACGGTTGGAACTAATGAAAAACTGTTTTTT. It yields the protein CASSTVGTNEKLFF. Drawing the rest from reference TRBV5-1 and TRBJ1-4, the complete variable domain is KAGVTQTPRYLIKTRGQQVTLSCSPISGHRSVSWYQQTPGQGLQFLFEYFSETQRNKGNFPGRFSGRQFSNSRSEMNVSTLELGDSALYLCASSTVGTNEKLFFGSGTQLSVL.

DNA of the CDR3: TGTGCCAGCAGCTTAGCGGGCCCACTCGGACTAGCGGGGGCTCAAGAGACCCAGTACTTC. Residues: CASSLAGPLGLAGAQETQYF. The chain links TRBV11-1 to TRBJ2-5, with 13 bases lining up with TRBD2. This CDR3 is built from 20 residues. V dropped 0 bases and J dropped 2; count of bases not matched to a gene: 12. Looked up from germline, CDR1 is SGHAT and CDR2 is FQDESV (reference sequence). The whole variable domain, remainder taken from reference TRBV11-1 and TRBJ2-5, is EAEVAQSPRYKITEKSQAVAFWCDPISGHATLYWYRQILGQGPELLVQFQDESVVDDSQLPKDRFSAERLKGVDSTLKIQPAELGDSAMYLCASSLAGPLGLAGAQETQYFGPGTRLLVL.

This rearrangement joins TRBV4-3 to TRBJ2-3, with 8 bases matching TRBD2. The germline gives CDR1 LGHNA, CDR2 YSLEER. The length of the CDR3 is 16 residues. The V and J ends lost 0 bases and 4 bases, in that order; junction bases with no gene match: 6. The CDR3 here is CASSQDTTRGADTQYF. CDR3 DNA sequence: TGCGCCAGCAGCCAAGATACTACGCGGGGGGCAGATACGCAGTATTTT.

This clonotype has a handful of counts. The rearrangement links TRBV7-9 to TRBJ2-7; no definite D call. This CDR3 contains 12 residues. The V gene's germline CDR1 is SEHNR and CDR2 FQNEAQ (reference sequence). V lost 5 bases, J lost 5 bases, and 10 bases lay in between. Written as DNA, the CDR3 is TGTGCCAGCAGCAGCGATCAGCACGAGCAGTACGTC. Translating gives CASSSDQHEQYV.